This is a list of T cell receptor beta chains from one sample in a study of T cell responses to AZD1222 COVID-19 vaccine. Using immunoSEQ multiplex PCR, the repertoire was profiled, and TCRdb retains in-frame clones only, with some absent. The sample includes roughly 180,000 clones, 91% of them seen just once. The sequenced sample was peripheral blood, obtained 28 days after the second AZD1222 dose. These receptors were taken from an adult who received the AZD1222 COVID-19 vaccine. Both conserved end residues are trimmed from each CDR3. The size of a clone is reported for some rows only, either as once, few or many, or as a class for expanded clones.

V gene | clone size | CDR3 protein
TRBV5-1 | - | ASSDNRGPTNGYT
TRBV4-1 | - | ASSRVTGTGYGYT
TRBV23-1 | - | ASSPPPGEKGTDTQY
TRBV21-1 | - | ASSPTGSPYNEQF
TRBV5-6 | - | ASSFGRSYYEQY
TRBV19 | - | ATRPRGVATEAF
TRBV5-6 | - | ASSLGQGASEGNQPQH
TRBV7-6 | - | ASSLGTLGGYGYT
TRBV7-9 | - | ASSTLAIQTQY
TRBV6-6 | - | ASSRGSGLYEQY
TRBV30 | few | AWSVRENQPQH
TRBV11-2 | - | AITDRDEQF
TRBV18 | few | ASSPSTHNYGYT
TRBV5-1 | - | ASSLARGRGYEQY
TRBV4-2 | - | ASSQPGGSGYGYT
TRBV29-1 | many | SHAWGANTEAF
TRBV5-4 | - | ASSHFNRAYNEQF
TRBV2 | - | ASSGTGGGYGYT
TRBV19 | - | ASSWSSGNTIY
TRBV12-3/TRBV12-4 | - | ASSYFERLKQF
TRBV7-9 | - | ASSRTGFNWAGYT
TRBV5-4 | - | ASSPGTDGRGYT
TRBV7-6 | - | ASSAQGGYQPQH
TRBV2 | - | ASEGQGLSGYT
TRBV5-1 | - | ASSLGGPYNEQF
TRBV11-2 | - | ASSLGLAINTGELF
TRBV9 | - | ASSVAASGELNEQF
TRBV13 | - | ASSLETTGASTDTQY
TRBV5-1 | - | ASSLDGAGTEAF
TRBV10-2 | once | ASSESTRDQPQH
TRBV19 | - | ASSITGTDEKLF
TRBV29-1 | - | SAALVLNTEAF
TRBV6-4 | - | ASSDSSSNAGTDTQY
TRBV24-1 | - | ATSGHRGQGNEQF
TRBV5-1 | - | ASSLPGLATEAF
TRBV3-1/TRBV3-2 | - | ASSQGGGTANTEAF
TRBV7-2 | once | ASSPRQGTNEKLF